This T cell receptor (beta chain) was sequenced for a study of blood T cells in healthy people across ages. Using a J-beta primer mix together with a sample-barcoded 5' primer, a second PCR was run for roughly 7 to 12 cycles. TCRdb passed the 5' RACE reads through MiXCR, listing each CDR3 protein once. This sample has some 1.5 million distinct CDR3 sequences; about 28% occur once, and the top ten carry over 7%. Germline V gene lookup returns CDR1 SGHVS and CDR2 FNYEAQ. This CDR3 has 16 amino acids. Trimming pared 2 bases from V and 1 base from J, leaving 13 bases between. This clonotype came up many times.

The material sequenced was blood. This receptor was taken from a woman aged 25 to 39 in good health. The J gene is TRBJ2-3, the V gene TRBV7-6; no clear D gene. CDR3 coding DNA: TGTGCCAGCAGCTTACAATTACGTTCGGGCACAGATACGCAGTATTTT. Translation gives CASSLQLRSGTDTQYF. Using reference TRBV7-6 and TRBJ2-3 for the parts outside the CDR3, the full variable domain is GAGVSQSPRYKVTKRGQDVALRCDPISGHVSLYWYRQALGQGPEFLTYFNYEAQQDKSGLPNDRFSAERPEGSISTLTIQRTEQRDSAMYRCASSLQLRSGTDTQYFGPGTRLTVL.